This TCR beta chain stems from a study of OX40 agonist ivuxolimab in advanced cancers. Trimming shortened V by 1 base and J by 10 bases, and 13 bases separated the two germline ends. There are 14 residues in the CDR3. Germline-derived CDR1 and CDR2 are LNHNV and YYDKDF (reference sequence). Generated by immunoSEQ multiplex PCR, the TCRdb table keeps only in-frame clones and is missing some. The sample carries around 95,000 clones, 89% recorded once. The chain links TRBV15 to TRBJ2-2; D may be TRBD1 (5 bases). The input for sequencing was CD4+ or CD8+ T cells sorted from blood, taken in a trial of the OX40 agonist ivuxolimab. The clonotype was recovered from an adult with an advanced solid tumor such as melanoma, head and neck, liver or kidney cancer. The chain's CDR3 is CATSRGQQSSELFF. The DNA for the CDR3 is TGTGCCACCAGCAGAGGACAGCAGTCGTCGGAGCTGTTTTTT.